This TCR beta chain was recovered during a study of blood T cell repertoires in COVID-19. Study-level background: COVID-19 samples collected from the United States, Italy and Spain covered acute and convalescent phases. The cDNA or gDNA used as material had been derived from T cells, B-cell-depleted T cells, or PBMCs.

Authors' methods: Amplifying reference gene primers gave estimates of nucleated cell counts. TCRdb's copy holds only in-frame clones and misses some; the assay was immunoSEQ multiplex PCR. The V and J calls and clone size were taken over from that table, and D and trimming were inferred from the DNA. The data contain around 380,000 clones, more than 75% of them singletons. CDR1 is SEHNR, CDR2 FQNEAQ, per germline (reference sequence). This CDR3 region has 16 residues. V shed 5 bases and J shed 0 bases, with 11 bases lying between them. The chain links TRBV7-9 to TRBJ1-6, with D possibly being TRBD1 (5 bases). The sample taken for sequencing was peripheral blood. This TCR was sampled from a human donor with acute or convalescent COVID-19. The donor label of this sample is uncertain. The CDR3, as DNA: TGTGCCAGCAGCGTATACAGGAGCTCCTATAATTCACCCCTCCACTTT. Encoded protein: CASSVYRSSYNSPLHF.